This T cell receptor beta chain was sequenced for a study of technical replicates of blood from a handful of donors. Assay used: immunoSEQ multiplex PCR; TCRdb lists only in-frame clones, some missing. In the table there are approximately 94,000 clones, less than 96% of which are singletons. In germline, CDR1 is SGHVS, CDR2 FQNEAQ. This CDR3 has 17 residues. Trimming cost V 1 base and J 0 bases, with 13 bases left between them. The chain is built from TRBV7-8 and TRBJ2-1; possible D gene TRBD2, 6 bases. The source is a human donor in good health. Sequencing was done on a sample of T cells isolated from PBMCs. This chain's CDR3 is CASSLDERVSSYNEQFF. CDR3 bases: TGTGCCAGCAGCTTAGACGAGCGGGTTAGCTCCTACAATGAGCAGTTCTTC.